The TCR beta chain under discussion was sequenced for a study of CD8 T cells in Susac syndrome. Study-wide findings and caveats: Total CD8+ repertoires held 15 to 20 Susac-specific public clones, while CD8+ TEMRA repertoires held 5 or 6.

The germline V and J ends were trimmed by 1 base and 0 bases, with 9 bases remaining between them. The germline gives CDR1 SNHLY, CDR2 FYNNEI. The CDR3 extends over 16 amino acids. Note on this clonotype: Antigen specificity is unknown.

Roughly 0.45 to 1 ug RNA was reverse transcribed with random hexamers. TCRdb independently ran MiXCR on the immunoSEQ multiplex PCR reads; one entry per CDR3 protein. The data contain fewer than 90,000 distinct CDR3 sequences, about 93% of them seen just once; the ten biggest clones take up more than 0.4%. The gene calls are TRBV2 and TRBJ1-4; possible D gene TRBD1, 5 bases. This TCR was sampled from a human donor with Susac syndrome. Material: CD8+ T cells from PBMCs. CDR3: CASSEGGTATNEKLFF. CDR3 nucleotide sequence: TGTGCCAGCAGTGAAGGGGGCACGGCAACTAATGAAAAACTGTTTTTT.